The rows below give T cell receptor beta chains drawn from one sample of a study of shared clonotypes between healthy human individuals. The assay was immunoSEQ multiplex PCR, and TCRdb's table has in-frame clones only and misses some. The sample contains more than 900,000 clones, 75% to 85% of which appear only once. Material: memory CD4+ T cells from PBMCs. The receptors originated from a young man in good health. Some clones in this sample may be carry-over from other donors' samples. Both conserved end residues are part of each CDR3. Each record gives: D gene, clone size, V gene, J gene, CDR3 protein, CDR3 DNA. The D gene is left open where the match is weak. Where a row states a size, it is once, few, many or the class of an expanded clone; other rows omit it.

>NA|NA|TRBV7-2|TRBJ1-1
CASSLGNRMDPEAFF
TGTGCCAGCAGCTTAGGAAACAGAATGGATCCCGAAGCTTTCTTT
>NA|NA|TRBV5-1|TRBJ2-1
CASAPGYRANEQFF
TGCGCCAGCGCCCCAGGGTATAGGGCCAATGAGCAGTTCTTC
>TRBD1|NA|TRBV6-5|TRBJ2-7
CASSFIPGQGMGEQYF
TGTGCCAGCAGTTTTATACCGGGACAGGGCATGGGGGAGCAGTACTTC
>NA|NA|TRBV5-1|TRBJ2-1
CASSLGSDYNEQFF
TGCGCCAGCAGCTTGGGGTCAGATTACAATGAGCAGTTCTTC
>NA|NA|TRBV27|TRBJ2-7
CASSYLIGGVSYEQYF
TGTGCCAGCAGTTACCTTATCGGGGGAGTTTCCTACGAGCAGTACTTC
>TRBD2|NA|TRBV2|TRBJ2-1
CASRRLAAYNEQFF
TGTGCCAGCAGAAGGCTAGCGGCCTACAATGAGCAGTTCTTC
>NA|few|TRBV5-4|TRBJ2-5
CASSLEGGETQYF
TGTGCCAGCAGCTTGGAAGGGGGAGAGACCCAGTACTTC
>NA|NA|TRBV29-1|TRBJ2-7
CSVAGSSYEQYF
TGCAGCGTGGCCGGGTCCTCCTACGAGCAGTACTTC
>NA|NA|TRBV6-4|TRBJ2-3
CASSSGLRTDTQYF
TGTGCCAGCAGTTCAGGGCTCCGCACAGATACGCAGTATTTT
>NA|NA|TRBV6-1|TRBJ2-5
CASSQSPGDQETQYF
TGTGCCAGCAGTCAAAGTCCAGGGGACCAAGAGACCCAGTACTTC
>TRBD2|NA|TRBV18|TRBJ2-3
CASSPRGTSGIGTDTQYF
TGTGCCAGCTCACCAAGAGGGACTAGCGGTATCGGCACAGATACGCAGTATTTT
>NA|once|TRBV5-5|TRBJ2-5
CASSLGWVQETQYF
TGTGCCAGCAGCTTGGGCTGGGTCCAAGAGACCCAGTACTTC
>NA|NA|TRBV6-4|TRBJ2-1
CASSPLPSSYNEQFF
TGTGCCAGCAGTCCCCTCCCGAGCTCCTACAATGAGCAGTTCTTC
>TRBD2|NA|TRBV18|TRBJ2-1
CASSPVASGYNEQFF
TGTGCCAGCTCACCAGTGGCTAGCGGGTACAATGAGCAGTTCTTC
>NA|few|TRBV7-9|TRBJ1-1
CASSLTVGSEAFF
TGTGCCAGCAGCTTAACTGTTGGCAGTGAAGCTTTCTTT
>NA|once|TRBV7-8|TRBJ2-7
CASSLARVPGDEQYF
TGTGCCAGCAGCTTAGCCAGGGTGCCGGGGGACGAGCAGTACTTC
>NA|NA|TRBV21-1|TRBJ2-7
CASSIAPREREQYF
TGTGCCAGCAGCATAGCGCCCAGGGAACGCGAGCAGTACTTC
>TRBD1|NA|TRBV7-2|TRBJ2-7
CASIPDRGTYEQYF
TGTGCCAGCATCCCTGACAGGGGTACCTACGAGCAGTACTTC
>NA|once|TRBV18|TRBJ2-1
CASSPLTLHNEQFF
TGTGCCAGCTCACCATTAACACTTCACAATGAGCAGTTCTTC
>TRBD1|NA|TRBV27|TRBJ1-1
CASSFLDRAGTEAFF
TGTGCCAGCAGTTTCCTGGACAGGGCGGGTACTGAAGCTTTCTTT
>TRBD2|few|TRBV5-4|TRBJ2-7
CASSPAGTRSYEQYF
TGTGCCAGCAGCCCCGCCGGGACTAGATCATACGAGCAGTACTTC
>TRBD1|NA|TRBV11-2|TRBJ2-2
CASSAQGQGSPGELFF
TGTGCCAGCAGCGCGCAGGGACAGGGTAGCCCCGGGGAGCTGTTTTTT
>TRBD1|NA|TRBV19|TRBJ2-7
CASSIAGTGVSYEQYF
TGTGCCAGTAGTATCGCGGGGACAGGGGTATCCTACGAGCAGTACTTC
>TRBD2|NA|TRBV4-1|TRBJ2-3
CASSSGLAGVGSSTDTQYF
TGCGCCAGCAGCAGTGGACTAGCGGGAGTGGGGTCGAGCACAGATACGCAGTATTTT
>NA|NA|TRBV5-6|TRBJ2-7
CASSLRDNSYEQYF
TGTGCCAGCAGTCTCCGGGACAACTCCTACGAGCAGTACTTC
>TRBD2|NA|TRBV7-2|TRBJ2-1
CASSSLTSVNYNEQFF
TGTGCCAGCAGCTCGTTGACTAGCGTGAACTACAATGAGCAGTTCTTC